This section outlines one T cell receptor (beta chain) sequence together with its context. These data originate in a study of blood T cells in healthy people across ages. Primed by a sample-barcoded 5' primer and a J-beta primer mix, a second PCR proceeded for roughly 6 to 12 cycles. TCRdb reprocessed the 5' RACE reads with MiXCR, giving one entry per CDR3 protein. The repertoire holds just under 550,000 distinct CDR3 sequences, nearly 25% seen once, with 8.7% in the top ten. Germline V gives CDR1 MNHEY, CDR2 SMNVEV (reference sequence). This CDR3 has 15 amino acids. The data also belong to a second study, concerning T cells of mothers and their children. That publication notes: Related mother-child pairs shared marginally more repertoire than unrelated pairs, though not significantly.

Input material: blood. The TCR was taken from a boy younger than 18 in good health. V usage is TRBV27 and J usage is TRBJ2-5; D may be TRBD2 (6 bases). The closer fit of TRBJ2-7 to the DNA end suggests the J call may be wrong. CDR3 sequence: CASSSRDSDYCEQYF. The CDR3 nucleotides are TGTGCCAGCAGTTCCCGGGACTCTGACTACTGCGAGCAGTACTTC.